The 10 T cell receptor beta chains presented below share a single source sample, sequenced in a study of blood T cell repertoires in COVID-19. Assay: immunoSEQ multiplex PCR; the TCRdb copy retains only in-frame clones and omits some. The data show about 110,000 clones, 88% seen once. The sample comprised peripheral blood. The receptors here all came from a woman aged 45-60 years with acute or convalescent COVID-19.

The chain employs TRBV23-1 and TRBJ1-5; 9 bases fit TRBD1. TRBV23-1 is placed among ORFs of uncertain function. V shed 2 bases and J 6 bases; nucleotides not matched to a gene: 8. This CDR3 has 16 amino acids. The CDR3 DNA follows: TGCGCCAGCAGTCAAGGATGGGACAGGGCTCCTCAGCCCCAGCATTTT. It yields the protein CASSQGWDRAPQPQHF.

The V and J genes are TRBV16 and TRBJ2-5, with TRBD2 identical over 7 bases. CDR3 length: 18 amino acids. Per the germline V gene, CDR1 is KGHSY and CDR2 is FQNENV. Trimming at V came to 3 bases and at J to 5 bases, leaving 18 bases not matched to a gene. CDR3 in amino acids: CASSQPGASGQGKETQYF. The CDR3 DNA follows: TGTGCCAGCAGCCAGCCCGGGGCTAGCGGCCAAGGGAAGGAGACCCAGTACTTC.

The V call is TRBV3-1 (or the pseudogene TRBV3-2), the J call TRBJ1-2; no definite D call. CDR1 and CDR2 (germline): LGHDT, YNNKEL (reference sequence). Trimming removed 3 bases at V and 13 bases at J, with 12 bases between. This CDR3 has 11 residues. This CDR3 reads CASSHRTAPTF. The CDR3 nucleotides are TGTGCCAGCAGCCACCGGACTGCCCCCACCTTC.

The chain joins TRBV24-1 to TRBJ2-2; weak D call: TRBD2 (6 bases). The CDR3 contains 15 residues. The germline V and J ends were trimmed by 9 bases and 2 bases, with 15 bases remaining between them. Germline CDR1 is KGHDR and CDR2 is SFDVKD. The CDR3 sequence: CATQVAGSNTGELFF. The CDR3 DNA is TGTGCCACCCAGGTCGCCGGGAGCAACACCGGGGAGCTGTTTTTT.

CDR3 nucleotides: TGTGCCAGCAGTTTAATCGGGGGAGGCGAGCAGTACTTC. Translated, it gives CASSLIGGGEQYF. This chain joins TRBV12-3 or TRBV12-4 and TRBJ2-7; possibly TRBD2 for D (6 bases). The CDR3 loop spans 13 amino acids. V lost 2 bases, J lost 6 bases, and 11 bases lay in between.

This chain connects TRBV28 to TRBJ1-2; D remains ambiguous. V was trimmed by 8 bases and J by 5 bases, leaving 9 bases between them. The CDR3 contains 11 residues. Germline V gene sequence: CDR1 MDHEN, CDR2 SYDVKM. The CDR3 region is CASGGTYGYTF. The CDR3 region has the DNA TGTGCCAGCGGAGGTACTTATGGCTACACCTTC.

The rearrangement links TRBV5-1 to TRBJ2-3; D may be TRBD2 (6 bases). V lost 1 base and J 2 bases, leaving 11 bases between the germline ends. There are 15 residues in the CDR3. Germline values: CDR1 SGHRS, CDR2 YFSETQ. The CDR3 region is CASSLHGTATDTQYF. CDR3 nucleotides: TGCGCCAGCAGCTTGCACGGGACTGCCACAGATACGCAGTATTTT.

The rearrangement uses TRBV28 and TRBJ2-2; D uncertain. V was shortened by 6 bases and J by 5 bases, with 22 bases between the two germline ends. The CDR3 is made up of 17 amino acids. Germline V gene lookup returns CDR1 MDHEN and CDR2 SYDVKM. The CDR3 nucleotides are TGTGCCAGCAGCACAACAGTGAGCAGAACATGGACCGGGGAGCTGTTTTTT. Protein sequence: CASSTTVSRTWTGELFF.

Points on this clone: The sample carries other DNA sequences with the same CDR3. J is TRBJ2-7 and V is TRBV12-3 or TRBV12-4; 10 bases are shared with TRBD1. The CDR3 consists of 13 residues. Trimming removed 2 bases from V and 6 bases from J; junction bases left unmatched: 1. The CDR3 loop is CASSLRTGGEQYF. The CDR3 DNA sequence: TGTGCCAGCAGTTTACGGACAGGGGGCGAGCAGTACTTC.

The J gene is TRBJ1-1, the V gene TRBV18; D possibly corresponds to TRBD1 (5 bases). Trimming cost V 4 bases and J 4 bases, with 13 bases left between them. Germline V lookup: CDR1 KGHSH, CDR2 LQKENI. This CDR3 has 14 amino acids. The CDR3 loop is CASSRATQGTEAFF. CDR3 nucleotides: TGTGCCAGCTCACGTGCGACGCAGGGCACTGAAGCTTTCTTT. The full variable domain, with the rest looked up from reference TRBV18 and TRBJ1-1, is NAGVMQNPRHLVRRRGQEARLRCSPMKGHSHVYWYRQLPEEGLKFMVYLQKENIIDESGMPKERFSAEFPKEGPSILRIQQVVRGDSAAYFCASSRATQGTEAFFGQGTRLTVV.